A selection of T cell receptor beta chains follows, all from one sample in a study of blood T cell repertoires in COVID-19. The protocol was immunoSEQ multiplex PCR, while the TCRdb copy is restricted to in-frame clones and leaves out a portion. The top ten clones hold more than 15% of a sample with under 75,000 clones, around 79% of them seen once. Material for sequencing was peripheral blood. The receptors shown here come from a woman aged 45-60 years with active or convalescent COVID-19. CDR3s include the opening cysteine and the closing phenylalanine or tryptophan. D genes are given only for firm matches. The listing skips clone size in some rows; elsewhere it reads once, few, many or a size class.

>-|TRBV7-9|TRBJ2-7|TRBD1
CASSLETGTGGYEQYF
TGTGCCAGCAGCTTAGAAACAGGGACAGGGGGCTACGAGCAGTACTTC
>-|TRBV30|TRBJ2-1|-
CAWSEIRENEQFF
TGTGCCTGGAGCGAGATCAGGGAAAATGAGCAGTTCTTC
>-|TRBV15|TRBJ2-5|TRBD2
CATSRDQTSGVRETQYF
TGTGCCACCAGCAGAGACCAGACTAGCGGGGTTAGGGAGACCCAGTACTTC
>-|TRBV6-5|TRBJ1-2|-
CAAAGGGYGYTF
TGTGCCGCGGCGGGGGGGGGCTATGGCTACACCTTC
>once|TRBV28|TRBJ2-1|-
CASLSGQGNEQFF
TGTGCCAGCCTCTCCGGGCAGGGCAATGAGCAGTTCTTC
>few|TRBV28|TRBJ1-2|-
CASTRRRVNYGYTF
TGTGCCAGCACCCGGAGGAGGGTAAACTATGGCTACACCTTC
>-|TRBV7-3|TRBJ1-1|-
CASSPTGNTEAFF
TGTGCCAGCAGCCCGACTGGGAACACTGAAGCTTTCTTT
>-|TRBV6-5|TRBJ2-3|TRBD2
CASSYGGRADTQYF
TGTGCCAGCAGTTACGGCGGGAGGGCAGATACGCAGTATTTT
>-|TRBV7-9|TRBJ1-2|-
CASSQIDRPFLGYTF
TGTGCCAGCAGCCAGATCGACAGGCCATTCCTTGGCTACACCTTC
>-|TRBV20-1|TRBJ1-2|-
CSASQGQRGYTF
TGCAGTGCTAGTCAGGGGCAGAGAGGCTACACCTTC
>-|TRBV11-3|TRBJ2-1|TRBD2
CASSPRGGLASEQFF
TGTGCCAGCAGCCCTCGTGGGGGACTAGCAAGTGAGCAGTTCTTC
>-|TRBV29-1|TRBJ2-1|-
CSVEDRRYNEQFF
TGCAGCGTTGAAGACCGCCGGTACAATGAGCAGTTCTTC
>medium-sized|TRBV5-1|TRBJ2-2|TRBD1
CASSLRGPDTGELFF
TGCGCCAGCAGCTTGAGGGGGCCAGACACCGGGGAGCTGTTTTTT
>-|TRBV24-1|TRBJ1-2|-
CATSDPNTYGYTF
TGTGCCACCAGTGACCCAAACACCTATGGCTACACCTTC
>-|TRBV2|TRBJ2-7|-
CAINRDFEQYF
TGTGCCATCAACAGGGATTTTGAGCAGTACTTC
>-|TRBV2|TRBJ1-2|-
CASSDTGPYGYTF
TGTGCCAGCAGCGATACAGGACCCTATGGCTACACCTTC
>-|TRBV28|TRBJ2-3|TRBD2
CASSLVAGADTQYF
TGTGCCAGCAGTCTAGTAGCGGGAGCTGATACGCAGTATTTT
>-|TRBV5-1|TRBJ2-2|-
CASSLRENTGELFF
TGCGCCAGCAGCCTCCGGGAGAACACCGGGGAGCTGTTTTTT
>-|TRBV28|TRBJ2-5|TRBD2
CASSLVRAGGPMETQYF
TGTGCCAGCAGTTTAGTAAGGGCGGGAGGGCCGATGGAGACCCAGTACTTC
>-|TRBV21-1|TRBJ1-4|-
CASGKCRGEGEKLFF
TGTGCCAGCGGAAAATGCAGGGGTGAGGGCGAAAAACTGTTTTTT
>once|TRBV5-1|TRBJ2-1|-
CASSSSGAYNEQFF
TGCGCCAGCAGCTCATCGGGAGCTTACAATGAGCAGTTCTTC
>-|TRBV30|TRBJ1-2|TRBD1
CAWAMDRGYGYTF
TGTGCCTGGGCCATGGACAGGGGATATGGCTACACCTTC
>-|TRBV7-6|TRBJ2-3|TRBD1
CASSGTDRETGTTSTDTQYF
TGTGCCAGCAGCGGAACCGACAGGGAAACCGGGACGACCAGCACAGATACGCAGTATTTT
>-|TRBV9|TRBJ2-5|TRBD1
CASSARTGRSQETQYF
TGTGCCAGCAGCGCGAGGACAGGGAGGAGCCAAGAGACCCAGTACTTC
>-|TRBV19|TRBJ2-1|TRBD2
CASSIPEVAGAYNEQFF
TGTGCCAGTAGTATACCCGAGGTAGCGGGAGCCTACAATGAGCAGTTCTTC
>once|TRBV4-1|TRBJ2-7|-
CASSQAAGDEQYF
TGCGCCAGCAGCCAAGCTGCAGGGGACGAGCAGTACTTC
>-|TRBV2|TRBJ2-1|-
CASRRTTYNEQFF
TGTGCCAGCAGACGGACTACCTACAATGAGCAGTTCTTC
>-|TRBV30|TRBJ1-2|TRBD1
CAWTRQGPDNYGYTF
TGTGCCTGGACAAGACAGGGGCCGGATAACTATGGCTACACCTTC
>-|TRBV7-9|TRBJ2-3|TRBD1
CASSLIGDRAPDTQYF
TGTGCCAGCAGCTTAATCGGGGACAGGGCTCCAGATACGCAGTATTTT
>-|TRBV6-5|TRBJ1-4|-
CASSYGGNQKKLFF
TGTGCCAGCAGTTACGGGGGGAACCAGAAAAAACTGTTTTTT
>-|TRBV27|TRBJ1-1|-
CASRLQGGNTEAFF
TGTGCCAGCAGATTACAGGGAGGGAACACTGAAGCTTTCTTT
>few|TRBV6-5|TRBJ1-5|-
CASSALGGQPQHF
TGTGCCAGCAGCGCTCTAGGAGGACAGCCCCAGCATTTT